Each of the 21 T cell receptor beta chains below was sequenced from the same sample in a study of vaccination and CD4 T cells after COVID-19. Treatment: approximately nine-day PBMC culture with coronavirus spike peptide pools or control peptides (ViraFEST assay). Researchers used the Oncomine TCR Beta short-read assay to sequence DNA from cultured CD4+ T cells. MiXCR was run by TCRdb on the PCR reads, yielding one entry per CDR3 protein. The data hold 23,000 or so distinct CDR3 sequences, with about 67% observed a single time. No antigen has been assigned to these receptors. The sequenced sample was CD4+ T cells from blood, cultured in vitro, obtained after SARS-CoV-2 vaccination. The receptor source for this set is a human donor who received a COVID-19 vaccine.

This chain joins TRBV7-9 and TRBJ1-1; D remains ambiguous. With 3 bases removed from V and 6 bases from J, the gap between germline ends came to 5 bases. The CDR3 runs to 11 residues. Per the germline V gene, CDR1 is SEHNR and CDR2 is FQNEAQ (reference sequence). The CDR3: CASSLFAEAFF. DNA for the CDR3: TGTGCCAGCAGCTTGTTCGCTGAAGCTTTCTTT.

This chain links TRBV20-1 with TRBJ2-1; no firm D call. The V gene's germline CDR1 is DFQATT and CDR2 SNEGSKA (reference sequence). The CDR3 extends over 12 amino acids. Trimming took 3 bases from V and 8 from J, leaving 11 bases between them. In DNA, the CDR3 is TGCAGTGCTAGTGCGCCCTCTGATGAGCAGTTCTTC. Translated, it gives CSASAPSDEQFF.

The V call is TRBV2, the J call TRBJ2-3, with 11 bases fitting TRBD2. V shed 7 bases and J 5 bases; nucleotides not matched to a gene: 5. Looked up from germline, CDR1 is SNHLY and CDR2 is FYNNEI. The CDR3 is 14 residues long. DNA for the CDR3: TGTGCCAGCATCCGTAGCGGGGGGGTAGATACGCAGTATTTT. This codes for CASIRSGGVDTQYF. Complete variable domain (other parts from reference TRBV2 and TRBJ2-3): EPEVTQTPSHQVTQMGQEVILRCVPISNHLYFYWYRQILGQKVEFLVSFYNNEISEKSEIFDDQFSVERPDGSNFTLKIRSTKLEDSAMYFCASIRSGGVDTQYFGPGTRLTVL.

The V call is TRBV7-9, the J call TRBJ1-1; a possible D gene is TRBD1 (5 bases). From germline, CDR1 is SEHNR and CDR2 FQNEAQ (reference sequence). CDR3 length equals 15 residues. The ends were cut back, 4 bases at V and 5 bases at J, with 17 bases in the middle. CDR3 nucleotide sequence: TGTGCCAGCAGCTGGGACGGAACGGTGGGGACTGAAGCTTTCTTT. Translation: CASSWDGTVGTEAFF.

This clonotype was found a few times. V and J are TRBV20-1 and TRBJ2-2, with TRBD2 matching over 9 bases. J gave up 4 bases and V 1 base, and 7 bases lay outside the gene matches. This CDR3 has 16 amino acids. Germline values: CDR1 DFQATT, CDR2 SNEGSKA (reference sequence). CDR3 residues: CSARVPSGVGTGELFF. DNA for the CDR3: TGCAGTGCTAGAGTACCTAGCGGGGTGGGCACCGGGGAGCTGTTTTTT.

The chain carries TRBV4-1 and TRBJ1-5; perhaps TRBD1 as D (5 bases). Germline V gene lookup returns CDR1 MGHRA and CDR2 YSYEKL. Trimming stripped 0 bases from V and 3 bases from J, with 12 bases between. CDR3 length: 16 amino acids. The CDR3: CASSQDLGRHNQPQHF. Here the CDR3 DNA reads TGCGCCAGCAGCCAAGATTTGGGGCGACACAATCAGCCCCAGCATTTT.

The CDR3 reads CASSSLGGSMATEAFF. For the CDR3, the DNA is TGTGCCAGCAGCTCCCTAGGGGGGAGCATGGCCACTGAAGCTTTCTTT. The chain is built from TRBV7-9 and TRBJ1-1; D might be TRBD1 (6 bases). V lost 4 bases and J lost 4, with 19 bases in between. Germline-derived CDR1 and CDR2 are SEHNR and FQNEAQ (reference sequence). The CDR3 length is 16 residues. The entire variable domain, with the rest obtained from reference TRBV7-9 and TRBJ1-1, is as follows: DTGVSQNPRHKITKRGQNVTFRCDPISEHNRLYWYRQTLGQGPEFLTYFQNEAQLEKSRLLSDRFSAERPKGSFSTLEIQRTEQGDSAMYLCASSSLGGSMATEAFFGQGTRLTVV.

This clonotype was observed once. The CDR3, as DNA: TGTGCCACCAGTGAGGCGGGGGGGCGTGAGACCCAGTACTTC. It translates to CATSEAGGRETQYF. The chain combines TRBV24-1 with TRBJ2-5, with 9 bases aligning to TRBD2. Germline values: CDR1 KGHDR, CDR2 SFDVKD. V shed 4 bases and J 5 bases; nucleotides not matched to a gene: 4. CDR3 size: 14 residues.

The V call is TRBV30, the J call TRBJ2-5; D is ambiguous. CDR1 and CDR2 (germline): GTSNPN, SVGIG (reference sequence). The ends were cut back, 0 bases at V and 5 bases at J, with 4 bases in the middle. The CDR3 has 11 amino acids. The CDR3 DNA reads as TGTGCCTGGAGTGTACGGGAGACCCAGTACTTC. This gives the protein CAWSVRETQYF.

This clonotype was seen only once. The chain couples TRBV20-1 to TRBJ2-3; D unclear. V was cut by 4 bases and J by 6 bases, with 11 bases left in between. The CDR3 runs to 12 residues. CDR1 and CDR2 (germline): DFQATT, SNEGSKA (reference sequence). The CDR3 protein is CSATRLRDTQYF. The CDR3 DNA reads TGCAGTGCTACGAGGTTGAGGGATACGCAGTATTTT.

The J gene is TRBJ2-3, the V gene TRBV5-1; no clear D gene. There are 12 residues in the CDR3. V gave up 5 bases and J gave up 2 bases, with 6 bases separating them. Germline CDR1 and CDR2: SGHRS and YFSETQ. CDR3 nucleotide sequence: TGCGCCAGCAGTCTGACCACAGATACGCAGTATTTT. Translating gives CASSLTTDTQYF. Together with reference TRBV5-1 and TRBJ2-3, the CDR3 gives the full variable domain: KAGVTQTPRYLIKTRGQQVTLSCSPISGHRSVSWYQQTPGQGLQFLFEYFSETQRNKGNFPGRFSGRQFSNSRSEMNVSTLELGDSALYLCASSLTTDTQYFGPGTRLTVL.

This clonotype has a handful of counts. The chain joins TRBV7-9 to TRBJ2-7; perhaps TRBD1 as D (6 bases). Looked up from germline, CDR1 is SEHNR and CDR2 is FQNEAQ (reference sequence). CDR3 length: 14 residues. V shed 1 base and J shed 6 bases, with 13 bases lying between them. CDR3 nucleotide sequence: TGTGCCAGCAGCTTAGAGGCGGACAGAGGCGAGCAGTACTTC. This encodes CASSLEADRGEQYF.

This clonotype appeared a few times. The chain recombines TRBV30 with TRBJ1-1; TRBD1 matches at 7 bases. The germline V gene has CDR1 GTSNPN and CDR2 SVGIG (reference sequence). CDR3 length equals 15 residues. The V and J ends lost 0 bases and 5 bases, in that order; junction bases with no gene match: 9. As DNA, the CDR3 is TGTGCCTGGAGTGTTTCAGGGACAGTGAGGACTGAAGCTTTCTTT. It encodes CAWSVSGTVRTEAFF.

J is TRBJ2-5 and V is TRBV6-1; TRBD1 matches 10 bases. Looked up from germline, CDR1 is MNHNS and CDR2 is SASEGT. The CDR3 length is 16 residues. Trimming at V came to 7 bases and at J to 5 bases, leaving 13 bases not matched to a gene. CDR3: CASTRTWDRGRETQYF. Here the CDR3 DNA reads TGTGCCAGCACCCGAACCTGGGACAGGGGTAGGGAGACCCAGTACTTC.

This chain links TRBV27 with TRBJ2-7; the match to TRBD1 covers 7 bases. This CDR3 region has 16 residues. The V segment lost 7 bases and the J segment 0 bases; nucleotides outside the gene matches: 12. The germline gives CDR1 MNHEY, CDR2 SMNVEV (reference sequence). CDR3 region: CASMAQTGISSYEQYF. The DNA of the CDR3 is TGTGCCAGCATGGCCCAGACAGGGATCAGCTCCTACGAGCAGTACTTC.

The chain uses TRBV15 and TRBJ2-5; D perhaps matches TRBD2 (6 bases). This CDR3 has 13 amino acids. CDR1 and CDR2 (germline): LNHNV, YYDKDF (reference sequence). The V and J ends lost 1 base and 3 bases respectively, with 6 bases between them. This CDR3 is CATSRGGEETQYF. In DNA, the CDR3 is TGTGCCACCAGCAGAGGGGGGGAAGAGACCCAGTACTTC.

The chain links TRBV11-3 to TRBJ1-1, with D perhaps TRBD1 (6 bases). The ends were cut back, 5 bases at V and 7 bases at J, with 11 bases in the middle. This CDR3 has 12 amino acids. Germline-derived CDR1 and CDR2 are SGHNT and YENEEA. The CDR3 bases are TGTGCCAGCAGCAAGGACAGAGATGAAGCTTTCTTT. It specifies CASSKDRDEAFF.

The chain recombines TRBV30 with TRBJ2-5; 9 bases align to TRBD2. This CDR3 is 15 amino acids long. Per the germline V gene, CDR1 is GTSNPN and CDR2 is SVGIG (reference sequence). The ends lost 3 bases at V and 4 bases at J; junction bases unmatched: 9. CDR3 coding DNA: TGTGCCTGGAGGGGGCGGGGGGGCCTCGGAGAGACCCAGTACTTC. It is translated as CAWRGRGGLGETQYF.

The chain links TRBV20-1 to TRBJ2-5; 8 bases are a match to TRBD2. Per the germline V gene, CDR1 is DFQATT and CDR2 is SNEGSKA (reference sequence). The CDR3 has 15 amino acids. The ends lost 3 bases at V and 5 bases at J; junction bases unmatched: 11. Here the CDR3 DNA reads TGCAGTGCTAGCTCAGCGGGGGAAGGCTCCGAGACCCAGTACTTC. Translation gives CSASSAGEGSETQYF.

About this clonotype: One junction end does not reproduce the germline sequence, and a read error may be involved. The rearrangement links TRBV20-1 to TRBJ1-1; weak D call: TRBD1 (5 bases). CDR3 length: 11 amino acids. Looked up from germline, CDR1 is DFQATT and CDR2 is SNEGSKA (reference sequence). The DNA of the CDR3 is TGCAGTGCAAGAGGGGATACTGAAGCTTTCTTT. This translates into CSARGDTEAFF.

The chain couples TRBV7-2 to TRBJ2-7; D unresolved. From germline, CDR1 is SGHTA and CDR2 FQGNSA. This CDR3 has 11 amino acids. Between the trimmed V and J ends, which lost 5 bases and 4 bases, there was a span of 6 bases. DNA of the CDR3: TGTGCCAGCAGCAGGTGGTACGAGCAGTACTTC. Protein product: CASSRWYEQYF. Filled out from reference TRBV7-2 and TRBJ2-7, the complete variable domain reads GAGVSQSPSNKVTEKGKDVELRCDPISGHTALYWYRQSLGQGLEFLIYFQGNSAPDKSGLPSDRFSAERTGGSVSTLTIQRTQQEDSAVYLCASSRWYEQYFGPGTRLTVT.